This T cell receptor beta chain was recovered during a study of T cell responses to AZD1222 COVID-19 vaccine. For the study at large: Investigators merged groups given second doses at roughly 4 or roughly 12 weeks. The study, taken as a whole, reports: White British people made up most donors, females outnumbered males, and clonal diversity was possibly underestimated. Spike-specific TCR repertoires showed rising breadth and depth after two AZD1222 doses.

Regarding this clone: Its antigen remains unidentified.

The repertoire was sequenced with immunoSEQ multiplex PCR; TCRdb's copy has only in-frame clones and lacks some. The data show 130,000 or so clones, roughly 85% seen once. The CDR3 is 13 amino acids. V was trimmed by 7 bases and J by 3 bases, leaving 13 bases between them. Germline V gene sequence: CDR1 MNHEY, CDR2 SVGAGI. The chain joins TRBV6-5 to TRBJ2-7; no firm D call. This specimen was peripheral blood, taken on day 0 of AZD1222 vaccination. The sequence derives from an adult in good health. CDR3 in amino acids: CASIEASDYEQYF. The CDR3 DNA follows: TGTGCCAGCATAGAGGCCTCGGACTACGAGCAGTACTTC.